This is a list of T cell receptor beta chains from one sample in a study of blood T cell repertoires in COVID-19. Only in-frame clones appear in the TCRdb table, and some are missing; sequencing was by immunoSEQ multiplex PCR. This sample carries approximately 81,000 clones, more than 75% of them seen once, and the ten largest clones take roughly 7.3%. The source material was peripheral blood. The receptor source for this set is a human donor in a cohort sampled during active COVID-19. Both conserved end residues are part of each CDR3. The D gene is left open where the match is weak. Some rows mark clone size as missing; the rest say once, few, many or name a class of expanded clone.

V: TRBV3-1/TRBV3-2; J: TRBJ1-3; size: -; D: -; DNA: TGTGCCAGCAGCCAAGACATGAGCTCTGGAAACACCATATATTTT; CDR3: CASSQDMSSGNTIYF
V: TRBV5-1; J: TRBJ2-7; size: -; D: TRBD1; DNA: TGCGCCAGCAGCCCGGGACAGGGGGTCTACGAGCAGTACTTC; CDR3: CASSPGQGVYEQYF
V: TRBV5-1; J: TRBJ2-3; size: -; D: TRBD1; DNA: TGCGCCAGCAGCCTGGACAGGGATACGCAGTATTTT; CDR3: CASSLDRDTQYF
V: TRBV7-2; J: TRBJ1-6; size: -; D: -; DNA: TGTGCCAGCAGCTTAGGTTCTGGCAGGGAACCCTATAATTCACCCCTCCACTTT; CDR3: CASSLGSGREPYNSPLHF
V: TRBV5-4; J: TRBJ2-7; size: few; D: TRBD2; DNA: TGTGCCAGCAGCGGTCAAGGGACTAGGAGCTCCTACGAGCAGTACTTC; CDR3: CASSGQGTRSSYEQYF
V: TRBV9; J: TRBJ1-4; size: once; D: -; DNA: TGTGCCAGCAGCGCCAGGGAATTAAACGTTGGCCCTAATGAAAAACTGTTTTTT; CDR3: CASSARELNVGPNEKLFF
V: TRBV6-6; J: TRBJ1-3; size: -; D: -; DNA: TGTGCCAGTCAAAACTCTGGAAACACCATATATTTT; CDR3: CASQNSGNTIYF
V: TRBV6-4; J: TRBJ2-7; size: -; D: TRBD1; DNA: TGTGCCAGCACCCCCCGGCCAAGACAGGGGGCCTCCTACGAGCAGTACTTC; CDR3: CASTPRPRQGASYEQYF
V: TRBV7-2; J: TRBJ1-5; size: -; D: TRBD1; DNA: TGTGCCAGCAGCTTAATTTCAGGGGGCTTAAGCAATCAGCCCCAGCATTTT; CDR3: CASSLISGGLSNQPQHF
V: TRBV6-5; J: TRBJ2-7; size: -; D: TRBD1; DNA: TGTGCCAGCAGTTTCGGACTGACAGGGGGCTACGAGCAGTACTTC; CDR3: CASSFGLTGGYEQYF
V: TRBV7-3; J: TRBJ2-1; size: few; D: -; DNA: TGTGCCAGCAGCTTAACCGGGTCCTACAATGAGCAGTTCTTC; CDR3: CASSLTGSYNEQFF
V: TRBV7-9; J: TRBJ1-6; size: -; D: TRBD1; DNA: TGTGCCAGCAGCTCCGGGACAGGGAGTTCACCCCTCCACTTT; CDR3: CASSSGTGSSPLHF
V: TRBV18; J: TRBJ1-5; size: -; D: TRBD1; DNA: TGTGCCAGCTCAGACGTTCTCGAGGGGGCTGCGCAGCCCCAGCATTTT; CDR3: CASSDVLEGAAQPQHF
V: TRBV7-9; J: TRBJ2-3; size: -; D: TRBD1; DNA: TGTGCCAGCAGCGAGGGACAGTCCCCCTTCCGCACAGATACGCAGTATTTT; CDR3: CASSEGQSPFRTDTQYF
V: TRBV4-1; J: TRBJ1-6; size: -; D: -; DNA: TGCGCCAGCAGCCAAGGGAAACAGTCCTCCTATAATTCACCCCTCCACTTT; CDR3: CASSQGKQSSYNSPLHF
V: TRBV6-5; J: TRBJ1-2; size: -; D: TRBD1; DNA: TGTGCCACCCTAGCAGGGGGCAACTATGGCTACACCTTC; CDR3: CATLAGGNYGYTF
V: TRBV20-1; J: TRBJ1-2; size: -; D: -; DNA: TGCAGTGCTAGTCTACAGCGGTATGGCTACACCTTC; CDR3: CSASLQRYGYTF
V: TRBV27; J: TRBJ2-1; size: -; D: -; DNA: TGTGCCAGCAGTCCGGGGTTGGGCGAGCAGTTCTTC; CDR3: CASSPGLGEQFF
V: TRBV7-3; J: TRBJ2-2; size: -; D: TRBD1; DNA: TGTGCCAGCAGCCGAAACAGGGGGAAGAACACCGGGGAGCTGTTTTTT; CDR3: CASSRNRGKNTGELFF
V: TRBV7-8; J: TRBJ1-5; size: once; D: -; DNA: TGTGCCAGCAGCTTAGGGGGCCGACAGTTTAGCAATCAGCCCCAGCATTTT; CDR3: CASSLGGRQFSNQPQHF
V: TRBV5-4; J: TRBJ2-1; size: -; D: TRBD2; DNA: TGTGCCAGCAGCCCGGCGGGGGGGACGGGCAATGAGCAGTTCTTC; CDR3: CASSPAGGTGNEQFF
V: TRBV19; J: TRBJ1-5; size: -; D: TRBD1; DNA: TGTGCCAGTAGGCGACAGGGGAATCAGCCCCAGCATTTT; CDR3: CASRRQGNQPQHF
V: TRBV27; J: TRBJ2-1; size: -; D: -; DNA: TGTGCCAGCAGCCAATTCAACAATGAGCAGTTCTTC; CDR3: CASSQFNNEQFF
V: TRBV7-9; J: TRBJ2-6; size: -; D: -; DNA: TGTGCCAGCAGCTGGCAGGGGTCTGGGGAGGCCAACGTCCTGACTTTC; CDR3: CASSWQGSGEANVLTF
V: TRBV10-1; J: TRBJ1-5; size: -; D: TRBD1; DNA: TGCGCCAGCAATAATAATGGGACAGGGGCCTTAAATAGCAATCAGCCCCAGCATTTT; CDR3: CASNNNGTGALNSNQPQHF
V: TRBV7-9; J: TRBJ2-1; size: -; D: TRBD1; DNA: TGTGCCAGCAGCTCGCGGACAGGGTGGCACAATGAGCAGTTCTTC; CDR3: CASSSRTGWHNEQFF
V: TRBV9; J: TRBJ2-1; size: -; D: -; DNA: TGTGCCAGCAGCTCAGGAGAACGGGGGAGTGAGCAGTTCTTC; CDR3: CASSSGERGSEQFF
V: TRBV2; J: TRBJ1-1; size: few; D: TRBD1; DNA: TGTGCCAGCAAGCCAGGGGGCGGGAGCACTGAAGCTTTCTTT; CDR3: CASKPGGGSTEAFF
V: TRBV6-5; J: TRBJ2-7; size: -; D: -; DNA: TGTGCCAGCAGTTACTCTCAGGTCCCCACCTACGAGCAGTACTTC; CDR3: CASSYSQVPTYEQYF
V: TRBV14; J: TRBJ2-7; size: -; D: -; DNA: TGTGCCAGCAGCCAAGCCAGGGTGGGTGAGCAGTACTTC; CDR3: CASSQARVGEQYF
V: TRBV7-3; J: TRBJ1-5; size: -; D: -; DNA: TGTGCCAGCAGCTTAAAGGCTGGACAGCATAGCAATCAGCCCCAGCATTTT; CDR3: CASSLKAGQHSNQPQHF
V: TRBV7-2; J: TRBJ1-4; size: -; D: -; DNA: TGTGCCAGCAGCTTAGCGCTAGGATCAACTAATGAAAAACTGTTTTTT; CDR3: CASSLALGSTNEKLFF
V: TRBV6-2/TRBV6-3; J: TRBJ1-1; size: -; D: -; DNA: TGTGCCAGCAGTTACGGGGAATGGAGGATGAACACTGAAGCTTTCTTT; CDR3: CASSYGEWRMNTEAFF
V: TRBV2; J: TRBJ2-3; size: -; D: -; DNA: TGTGCCAGTACAGGCACAGATACGCAGTATTTT; CDR3: CASTGTDTQYF
V: TRBV7-9; J: TRBJ1-1; size: -; D: TRBD1; DNA: TGTGCCAGCAGCTTACATTTTTCAGGGGGAGGAACTGAAGCTTTCTTT; CDR3: CASSLHFSGGGTEAFF
V: TRBV9; J: TRBJ2-7; size: once; D: -; DNA: TGTGCCAGCAGCGCAGATCTTTCGGGGGAGCAGTACTTC; CDR3: CASSADLSGEQYF
V: TRBV3-1/TRBV3-2; J: TRBJ2-7; size: few; D: TRBD1; DNA: TGTGCCAGCAGCCGGACAGGGGGCGGCTCCTACGAGCAGTACTTC; CDR3: CASSRTGGGSYEQYF
V: TRBV6-5; J: TRBJ1-1; size: -; D: TRBD1; DNA: TGTGCCAGCAAGGTTGGGACAGGGGGCCGAGAAGCTTTCTTT; CDR3: CASKVGTGGREAFF
V: TRBV9; J: TRBJ1-1; size: -; D: -; DNA: TGTGCCAGCAGCCCTCGGAGCGCGGTGAACACTGAAGCTTTCTTT; CDR3: CASSPRSAVNTEAFF
V: TRBV29-1; J: TRBJ1-5; size: -; D: -; DNA: TGCAGCGTTGAAGTCCCTCCAGGGAATCAGCCCCAGCATTTT; CDR3: CSVEVPPGNQPQHF
V: TRBV2; J: TRBJ2-5; size: -; D: TRBD1; DNA: TGTGCCAGCGGAAGGGACAGGGGAAGGGTGGCGGAAGAGACCCAGTACTTC; CDR3: CASGRDRGRVAEETQYF
V: TRBV4-1; J: TRBJ1-4; size: -; D: TRBD1; DNA: TGCGCCAGCAGCTTCGGGACAGGGCCTAATGAAAAACTGTTTTTT; CDR3: CASSFGTGPNEKLFF
V: TRBV15; J: TRBJ1-5; size: -; D: -; DNA: TGTGCCACCAGCAGAGAGTTCGTCACAGATAGCAATCAGCCCCAGCATTTT; CDR3: CATSREFVTDSNQPQHF
V: TRBV9; J: TRBJ1-3; size: -; D: TRBD1; DNA: TGTGCCAGCAGCCTCCCGGGACAGGGGGCTTTCTCTGGAAACACCATATATTTT; CDR3: CASSLPGQGAFSGNTIYF
V: TRBV7-9; J: TRBJ1-1; size: -; D: TRBD1; DNA: TGTGCCAGCAGCCTCATCGGCCCCGGGACAGTGCTGAACACTGAAGCTTTCTTT; CDR3: CASSLIGPGTVLNTEAFF
V: TRBV20-1; J: TRBJ2-7; size: -; D: TRBD2; DNA: TGCAGTGCCACTAGCGGGGCCGAGCAGTACTTC; CDR3: CSATSGAEQYF
V: TRBV11-3; J: TRBJ2-1; size: once; D: TRBD2; DNA: TGTGCCAGCAGCCGAAGCACTAGCGGGAATGAGCAGTTCTTC; CDR3: CASSRSTSGNEQFF
V: TRBV6-2/TRBV6-3; J: TRBJ2-3; size: -; D: TRBD2; DNA: TGTGCCAGCAGTTTTTCCGAGCGGGGCAAAATAGGTGCAGATACGCAGTATTTT; CDR3: CASSFSERGKIGADTQYF
V: TRBV24-1; J: TRBJ2-3; size: -; D: -; DNA: TGTGCCACCAGCTCCGGAGACAGGATCGCAGATACGCAGTATTTT; CDR3: CATSSGDRIADTQYF
V: TRBV5-6; J: TRBJ2-6; size: -; D: -; DNA: TGTGCCGCGAGCCGCTCTGGGGCCAACGTCCTGACTTTC; CDR3: CAASRSGANVLTF
V: TRBV15; J: TRBJ1-5; size: -; D: -; DNA: TGTGCCACCAGCATACGGGAAAAGCCCCAGCATTTT; CDR3: CATSIREKPQHF
V: TRBV5-1; J: TRBJ1-4; size: few; D: TRBD1; DNA: TGCGCCAGCAGCTTCGACAGGGGGACTAATGAAAAACTGTTTTTT; CDR3: CASSFDRGTNEKLFF
V: TRBV25-1; J: TRBJ1-4; size: -; D: -; DNA: TGTGCCAGCAGTGAAAACCTTGGGGGGTCGGAAAAACTGTTTTTT; CDR3: CASSENLGGSEKLFF
V: TRBV19; J: TRBJ2-6; size: -; D: -; DNA: TGTGCCAGTAGTATAGGATCAGGGGCGGGGGCCAACGTCCTGACTTTC; CDR3: CASSIGSGAGANVLTF
V: TRBV21-1; J: TRBJ2-7; size: -; D: -; DNA: TGTGCCAGCAGCCCCCGAGGGCTGACCTCCGAGCAGTACTTC; CDR3: CASSPRGLTSEQYF
V: TRBV11-2; J: TRBJ1-4; size: once; D: -; DNA: TGTGCCAGCAGCTTAGACTCAGCAACTAATGAAAAACTGTTTTTT; CDR3: CASSLDSATNEKLFF
V: TRBV27; J: TRBJ2-3; size: -; D: -; DNA: TGTGCCAGCAGTTTTCAATCAGGGGTAGATACGCAGTATTTT; CDR3: CASSFQSGVDTQYF
V: TRBV2; J: TRBJ2-7; size: once; D: -; DNA: TGTGCCAGCAATAGCGTCGACGAGCAGTACTTC; CDR3: CASNSVDEQYF
V: TRBV18; J: TRBJ1-1; size: -; D: -; DNA: TGTGCCAGCTCACCATTTGGGACAAAGAACACTGAAGCTTTCTTT; CDR3: CASSPFGTKNTEAFF